What follows describes a single T cell receptor (beta chain). Germline lookup yields CDR1 DFQATT and CDR2 SNEGSKA (reference sequence). The CDR3 is 14 residues long. The data originate from a study of T cells expressing NK-cell markers. Overall study context: The TCR beta repertoires originated in sorted CD3+CD56+NKG2C+, CD3+CD56+NKG2C- and CD3+CD56-NKG2C+ T cells.

TCRdb reprocessed the 5' RACE reads and keeps a single row for each CDR3 protein, giving no DNA. The sample holds approximately 460,000 distinct CDR3 sequences. Sequencing input: blood T cells: a sorted CD56 or NKG2C T cell subset, CD4+ or CD8+ T cells, or bulk PBMC T cells (not recorded which). J is TRBJ2-7 and V is TRBV20-1. The receptor's source is a woman aged 18-69 years in good health. The CDR3 reads CSARSLPRTYEQYF.